The clone carrying this TCR beta chain was picked up many times. Its antigen is currently unknown. These data originate in a study of regulatory T cells in long-lasting Graves disease. According to the study, TCR beta libraries were built with iRepertoire HTBI primers and CDR3-region Arm-PCR. TCRdb ran MiXCR on the multiplex PCR reads and lists one entry per CDR3 protein. Here the sample spans hundreds of thousands of distinct CDR3 sequences, approximately 16% being singletons. The length of the CDR3 is 14 residues. CDR1 is MDHEN, CDR2 SYDVKM, per germline. Trimming shortened V by 8 bases and J by 3 bases, and 14 bases separated the two germline ends. Time point reported: newly diagnosed GD, antithyroid drugs for less than 3 months. Researchers made the TCR library from RNA that was extracted from PBMCs. Study outcomes and limitations: Persistent patients had more shared public clonotypes (about 2,800) than new patients (approximately 920). Reduced TCR diversity was observed in persistent Graves' patients versus newly diagnosed patients.

Another study also made use of these data, one on T cells in Graves' hyperthyroidism and ophthalmopathy. Per that paper: HTBI primers were the set used in a first-round RT-PCR of the TCR CDR3. Blood also held most thyroid clonotypes expanded beyond 0.001.

Here the sequenced sample was peripheral blood mononuclear cells (PBMCs), taken at new diagnosis, from a patient treated with antithyroid drugs. This receptor was obtained from a woman in her forties or fifties with Graves disease. The rearrangement uses TRBV28 and TRBJ1-3; D call uncertain. The CDR3 bases are TGTGCCAGCCATAAGAAGGTGTTTGGAAACACCATATATTTT. Residues: CASHKKVFGNTIYF.